This is a list of T cell receptor beta chains from one sample in a study of blood T cell repertoires in COVID-19. TCRdb keeps only in-frame clones here, not all; method: immunoSEQ multiplex PCR. The repertoire holds about 190,000 clones, 84% seen once, with roughly 3% in the top ten. The sample taken for sequencing was PBMCs or T cells enriched from blood (not recorded which). Receptors originate from a woman younger than 45 who had recovered from COVID-19. Both conserved end residues are part of each CDR3. The order of the fields is J gene, clone size, D gene, V gene, CDR3 DNA, CDR3 protein. D genes are given only for firm matches. Not all rows give a size; the values are once, few, many and, for expanded clones, a class.

j_gene: TRBJ1-2
abundance: -
d_gene: TRBD1
v_gene: TRBV18
CDR3nt: TGTGCCAGCTCACCTGGACAGGGGGGGGCAGGAGGCTACACCTTC
CDR3aa: CASSPGQGGAGGYTF

j_gene: TRBJ1-5
abundance: few
d_gene: -
v_gene: TRBV28
CDR3nt: TGTGCCAGCAGAACGACAGAAAATCAGCCCCAGCATTTT
CDR3aa: CASRTTENQPQHF

j_gene: TRBJ1-5
abundance: -
d_gene: -
v_gene: TRBV7-2
CDR3nt: TGTGCCAGCAGCTTTACGGGGGGGTCGGGGCAGCCCCAGCATTTT
CDR3aa: CASSFTGGSGQPQHF

j_gene: TRBJ2-7
abundance: -
d_gene: TRBD1
v_gene: TRBV9
CDR3nt: TGTGCCAGCAGCGCCCGACAGGGAGTAGCCTACGAGCAGTACTTC
CDR3aa: CASSARQGVAYEQYF

j_gene: TRBJ1-6
abundance: -
d_gene: -
v_gene: TRBV5-1
CDR3nt: TGCGCCAGCAGCTTGGGAAGTGGCAGGGTGACCCTCCCCTGGCCCCTCCACTTT
CDR3aa: CASSLGSGRVTLPWPLHF

j_gene: TRBJ2-1
abundance: -
d_gene: -
v_gene: TRBV11-2
CDR3nt: TGTGCCAGCAGCTTAGGAGACAGGGGAGGGAATGAGCAGTTCTTC
CDR3aa: CASSLGDRGGNEQFF

j_gene: TRBJ2-1
abundance: -
d_gene: -
v_gene: TRBV19
CDR3nt: TGTGCCAGTCAGAAGCAGGGTGGGCCCACAGATGAGCAGTTCTTC
CDR3aa: CASQKQGGPTDEQFF

j_gene: TRBJ1-4
abundance: -
d_gene: TRBD1
v_gene: TRBV5-1
CDR3nt: TGCGCCAGCAGCTTGGGAGGACAGGGTGCCGAAAAACTGTTTTTT
CDR3aa: CASSLGGQGAEKLFF

j_gene: TRBJ2-1
abundance: -
d_gene: TRBD2
v_gene: TRBV29-1
CDR3nt: TGCAGCGTGGGAGGGAATGAGCAGTTCTTC
CDR3aa: CSVGGNEQFF

j_gene: TRBJ2-1
abundance: -
d_gene: TRBD1
v_gene: TRBV28
CDR3nt: TGTGCCAGCAGATACAGGACAGGGGGCGCGGGCAATGAGCAGTTCTTC
CDR3aa: CASRYRTGGAGNEQFF

j_gene: TRBJ2-1
abundance: -
d_gene: -
v_gene: TRBV27
CDR3nt: TGTGCCAGCAGTTCGGACAGAAGCTCCTACAATGAGCAGTTCTTC
CDR3aa: CASSSDRSSYNEQFF

j_gene: TRBJ2-1
abundance: -
d_gene: -
v_gene: TRBV2
CDR3nt: TGTGCCAGCAGTGGGCTAGCAGTGTACAATGAGCAGTTCTTC
CDR3aa: CASSGLAVYNEQFF

j_gene: TRBJ1-3
abundance: once
d_gene: -
v_gene: TRBV7-9
CDR3nt: TGTGCCAGCAGCTTATCGGGATCTGGAAACACCATATATTTT
CDR3aa: CASSLSGSGNTIYF

j_gene: TRBJ2-3
abundance: -
d_gene: TRBD2
v_gene: TRBV5-1
CDR3nt: TGCGCCAGCAGCGCTGGACTAGCGGGGGGGCCGGGAGATACGCAGTATTTT
CDR3aa: CASSAGLAGGPGDTQYF

j_gene: TRBJ2-7
abundance: -
d_gene: -
v_gene: TRBV6-6
CDR3nt: TGTGCCAGCAGTTCTCCCCAGGAAGGCTACGAGCAGTACTTC
CDR3aa: CASSSPQEGYEQYF

j_gene: TRBJ2-7
abundance: -
d_gene: TRBD2
v_gene: TRBV5-1
CDR3nt: TGCGCCAGCAGCTTGAGACCGGGGCTAGCGGTCTACGAGCAGTACTTC
CDR3aa: CASSLRPGLAVYEQYF

j_gene: TRBJ1-3
abundance: -
d_gene: -
v_gene: TRBV28
CDR3nt: TGTGCCAGCAGTCGACAGTCTGGAAACACCATATATTTT
CDR3aa: CASSRQSGNTIYF

j_gene: TRBJ1-1
abundance: -
d_gene: -
v_gene: TRBV18
CDR3nt: TGTGCCAGCTCATCGGACAGAAAGAAGGGCACTGAAGCTTTCTTT
CDR3aa: CASSSDRKKGTEAFF

j_gene: TRBJ2-1
abundance: -
d_gene: TRBD2
v_gene: TRBV4-2
CDR3nt: TGTGCCAGCAGCCAAGATCTTACTAGCGGGCCCCTAAGGGAGCAGTTCTTC
CDR3aa: CASSQDLTSGPLREQFF

j_gene: TRBJ2-2
abundance: -
d_gene: TRBD2
v_gene: TRBV16
CDR3nt: TGTGCCAGCAGCCTGATCTTGACTAGCGTCGGCACCGGGGAGCTGTTTTTT
CDR3aa: CASSLILTSVGTGELFF

j_gene: TRBJ2-7
abundance: few
d_gene: -
v_gene: TRBV2
CDR3nt: TGTGCCTCCTTGCGGGACGTCTCCTACGAGCAGTACTTC
CDR3aa: CASLRDVSYEQYF

j_gene: TRBJ1-1
abundance: -
d_gene: TRBD1
v_gene: TRBV5-1
CDR3nt: TGCGCCAGCAGCTTGGGGGACAGGGTTACTGAAGCTTTCTTT
CDR3aa: CASSLGDRVTEAFF

j_gene: TRBJ2-1
abundance: -
d_gene: TRBD2
v_gene: TRBV9
CDR3nt: TGTGCCAGCAGCGTAGCGACTAGCGGGGGGGCATGGGAGCAGTTCTTC
CDR3aa: CASSVATSGGAWEQFF

j_gene: TRBJ2-1
abundance: -
d_gene: -
v_gene: TRBV27
CDR3nt: TGTGCCAGCAGTTTACCGGGGGGCGCGGATGAGCAGTTCTTC
CDR3aa: CASSLPGGADEQFF

j_gene: TRBJ1-4
abundance: -
d_gene: TRBD1
v_gene: TRBV6-1
CDR3nt: TGTGCCAGCAGTGATACCGGGACAGGGAGAGAAAAACTGTTTTTT
CDR3aa: CASSDTGTGREKLFF

j_gene: TRBJ1-1
abundance: -
d_gene: -
v_gene: TRBV28
CDR3nt: TGTGCCAGCAGTATCAAGCCTGAAGCTTTCTTT
CDR3aa: CASSIKPEAFF

j_gene: TRBJ2-1
abundance: once
d_gene: -
v_gene: TRBV29-1
CDR3nt: TGCAGCGTCGCGACAGGCCGCCCCGATGAGCAGTTCTTC
CDR3aa: CSVATGRPDEQFF

j_gene: TRBJ1-1
abundance: once
d_gene: -
v_gene: TRBV7-8
CDR3nt: TGTGCCAGCAGCTCAAACCGGAGGGGGAACACTGAAGCTTTCTTT
CDR3aa: CASSSNRRGNTEAFF

j_gene: TRBJ1-1
abundance: -
d_gene: TRBD1
v_gene: TRBV5-1
CDR3nt: TGCGCCAGCAGCGGAACCACGGGACAGGGGAACACTGAAGCTTTCTTT
CDR3aa: CASSGTTGQGNTEAFF

j_gene: TRBJ1-5
abundance: -
d_gene: -
v_gene: TRBV5-6
CDR3nt: TGTGCCAGCAGCTTGGAGGGCAGGGTAGCCCAGCCCCAGCATTTT
CDR3aa: CASSLEGRVAQPQHF

j_gene: TRBJ2-7
abundance: once
d_gene: -
v_gene: TRBV27
CDR3nt: TGTGCCAGCAGTCCATTACCAGGGCTTTTCTACGAGCAGTACTTC
CDR3aa: CASSPLPGLFYEQYF

j_gene: TRBJ1-2
abundance: -
d_gene: TRBD1
v_gene: TRBV7-9
CDR3nt: TGTGCCAGCAGCTTAGTGGGACAGGGGGATGGCTACACCTTC
CDR3aa: CASSLVGQGDGYTF

j_gene: TRBJ1-6
abundance: -
d_gene: TRBD1
v_gene: TRBV2
CDR3nt: TGTGCCAGCAGTGAGGGGGACAGCAGAGTCTCACCCCTCCACTTT
CDR3aa: CASSEGDSRVSPLHF

j_gene: TRBJ1-6
abundance: once
d_gene: -
v_gene: TRBV18
CDR3nt: TGTGCCAGCTCACCGTTACAGACCAATTCACCCCTCCACTTT
CDR3aa: CASSPLQTNSPLHF

j_gene: TRBJ1-4
abundance: -
d_gene: TRBD1
v_gene: TRBV30
CDR3nt: TGTGCCTGGAGAGGACAGGGCCAGAATGAAAAACTGTTTTTT
CDR3aa: CAWRGQGQNEKLFF

j_gene: TRBJ1-2
abundance: -
d_gene: -
v_gene: TRBV7-9
CDR3nt: TGTGCCAGCAGCTTAGGTCGGGACATGGAGAATGGCTACACCTTC
CDR3aa: CASSLGRDMENGYTF

j_gene: TRBJ1-4
abundance: few
d_gene: TRBD1
v_gene: TRBV28
CDR3nt: TGTGCCAGCAGCCTCGGGACAGGGGGGTTAGGAACTAATGAAAAACTGTTTTTT
CDR3aa: CASSLGTGGLGTNEKLFF

j_gene: TRBJ2-3
abundance: -
d_gene: -
v_gene: TRBV6-4
CDR3nt: TGTGCCAGCAGTGAAAAACCGGGGAGCACAGATACGCAGTATTTT
CDR3aa: CASSEKPGSTDTQYF

j_gene: TRBJ2-2
abundance: -
d_gene: -
v_gene: TRBV15
CDR3nt: TGTGCCACCAGCGCCCTGTCCGGAGACGCGAGGGGGGAGCTGTTTTTT
CDR3aa: CATSALSGDARGELFF

j_gene: TRBJ2-3
abundance: -
d_gene: -
v_gene: TRBV3-1/TRBV3-2
CDR3nt: TGTGCCAGCAGCCAAGGATTTCCACTAGTAGCCGCAGATACGCAGTATTTT
CDR3aa: CASSQGFPLVAADTQYF

j_gene: TRBJ1-1
abundance: -
d_gene: -
v_gene: TRBV5-1
CDR3nt: TGCGCCAGCAGCTTGGGGTTACCAGTGGAAGCTTTCTTT
CDR3aa: CASSLGLPVEAFF

j_gene: TRBJ1-5
abundance: -
d_gene: TRBD1
v_gene: TRBV7-6
CDR3nt: TGTGCCAGCAGCTTAGGGGTAGGGGGCTATAGCAATCAGCCCCAGCATTTT
CDR3aa: CASSLGVGGYSNQPQHF

j_gene: TRBJ1-2
abundance: -
d_gene: -
v_gene: TRBV7-2
CDR3nt: TGTGCCAGCAGTAGAGGATGGCAGGGGTATGGCTACACCTTC
CDR3aa: CASSRGWQGYGYTF

j_gene: TRBJ2-2
abundance: -
d_gene: TRBD1
v_gene: TRBV28
CDR3nt: TGTGCCAGCAGTTTCCACGGACAGGAGAGGGGGGAGCTGTTTTTT
CDR3aa: CASSFHGQERGELFF

j_gene: TRBJ2-1
abundance: -
d_gene: TRBD1
v_gene: TRBV27
CDR3nt: TGTGCCAGCACCCTTCAGAGGACAGGGCTCGACAATGAGCAGTTCTTC
CDR3aa: CASTLQRTGLDNEQFF

j_gene: TRBJ2-1
abundance: -
d_gene: TRBD1
v_gene: TRBV19
CDR3nt: TGTGCCAGTATCGGGGGCACCCCGGGACAGGGGAGGGATGAGCAGTTCTTC
CDR3aa: CASIGGTPGQGRDEQFF

j_gene: TRBJ1-2
abundance: -
d_gene: -
v_gene: TRBV28
CDR3nt: TGTGCCAGCAGTTTATCACAGGGCAACGGCTACACCTTC
CDR3aa: CASSLSQGNGYTF

j_gene: TRBJ1-1
abundance: -
d_gene: -
v_gene: TRBV9
CDR3nt: TGTGCCAGCAGCGTATATCAGGAGGTCGACACTGAAGCTTTCTTT
CDR3aa: CASSVYQEVDTEAFF

j_gene: TRBJ1-2
abundance: -
d_gene: -
v_gene: TRBV3-1/TRBV3-2
CDR3nt: TGTGCCAGCAGCCAAGCCACGGGTGGTGGCTACACCTTC
CDR3aa: CASSQATGGGYTF

j_gene: TRBJ1-5
abundance: -
d_gene: -
v_gene: TRBV15
CDR3nt: TGTGCCACCAGCAGGGGAGGTTTGAGCAATCAGCCCCAGCATTTT
CDR3aa: CATSRGGLSNQPQHF

j_gene: TRBJ2-5
abundance: -
d_gene: -
v_gene: TRBV28
CDR3nt: TGTGCCAGCAGTGCCCTCCAGGGGCTTCAAGAGACCCAGTACTTC
CDR3aa: CASSALQGLQETQYF

j_gene: TRBJ1-2
abundance: -
d_gene: TRBD1
v_gene: TRBV6-5
CDR3nt: TGTGCCAGCACAGATCGGGGCAGGGGGTTTGGCTACACCTTC
CDR3aa: CASTDRGRGFGYTF

j_gene: TRBJ1-2
abundance: -
d_gene: -
v_gene: TRBV19
CDR3nt: TGTGCCAGTATTCAGGCGGGGGGACGGAGCTATGGCTACACCTTC
CDR3aa: CASIQAGGRSYGYTF

j_gene: TRBJ1-2
abundance: -
d_gene: TRBD1
v_gene: TRBV15
CDR3nt: TGTGCCACCAGCAGAGATTTAGGGACAGCCCGATCTTATGGCTACACCTTC
CDR3aa: CATSRDLGTARSYGYTF

j_gene: TRBJ1-3
abundance: once
d_gene: -
v_gene: TRBV6-6
CDR3nt: TGTGCCAGCAGTTACTCCGACAGTGGAAACACCATATATTTT
CDR3aa: CASSYSDSGNTIYF

j_gene: TRBJ1-5
abundance: -
d_gene: -
v_gene: TRBV19
CDR3nt: TGTGCCAGTAGTATGGACGGACATAGCAATCAGCCCCAGCATTTT
CDR3aa: CASSMDGHSNQPQHF

j_gene: TRBJ1-2
abundance: -
d_gene: -
v_gene: TRBV5-1
CDR3nt: TGCGCCAGCAGCTTGACCACAGGGAGCGGCGGCTACACCTTC
CDR3aa: CASSLTTGSGGYTF

j_gene: TRBJ1-2
abundance: -
d_gene: TRBD1
v_gene: TRBV4-2
CDR3nt: TGTGCCAGCAGCCCGGACAGGAACTATGGCTACACCTTC
CDR3aa: CASSPDRNYGYTF

j_gene: TRBJ2-6
abundance: once
d_gene: -
v_gene: TRBV6-6
CDR3nt: TGTGCCACAGCACAGGGCTCTGGGGCCAACGTCCTGACTTTC
CDR3aa: CATAQGSGANVLTF

j_gene: TRBJ2-1
abundance: -
d_gene: TRBD2
v_gene: TRBV19
CDR3nt: TGTGCCAGTAGTATAGACTCCTTTAGCGGGGGGAACAATGAGCAGTTCTTC
CDR3aa: CASSIDSFSGGNNEQFF